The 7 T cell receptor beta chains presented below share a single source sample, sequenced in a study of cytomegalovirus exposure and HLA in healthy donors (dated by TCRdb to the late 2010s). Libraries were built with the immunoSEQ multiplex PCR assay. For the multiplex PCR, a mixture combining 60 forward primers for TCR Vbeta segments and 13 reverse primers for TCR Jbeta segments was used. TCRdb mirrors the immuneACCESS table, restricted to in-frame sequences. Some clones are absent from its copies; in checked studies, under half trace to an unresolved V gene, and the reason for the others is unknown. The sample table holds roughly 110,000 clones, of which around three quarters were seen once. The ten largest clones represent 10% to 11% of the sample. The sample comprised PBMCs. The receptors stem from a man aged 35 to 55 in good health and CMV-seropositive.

The DNA for the CDR3 is TGTGCCATCAGGCCAGGGGAGACCACTGAAGCTTTCTTT. Protein product: CAIRPGETTEAFF. This chain links TRBV10-3 with TRBJ1-1, with D possibly being TRBD1 (6 bases). V was cut by 6 bases and J by 4 bases, with 12 bases left in between. The germline gives CDR1 ENHRY, CDR2 SYGVKD. The CDR3 covers 13 residues.

In DNA form, the CDR3 reads TGTGCCAGCAGCACAACAGATACGCAGTATTTT. It specifies CASSTTDTQYF. The J gene is TRBJ2-3, the V gene TRBV9; D is uncertain. Trimming shortened V by 4 bases and J by 3 bases, and 3 bases separated the two germline ends. Per germline, CDR1 SGDLS and CDR2 YYNGEE. This CDR3 is built from 11 residues.

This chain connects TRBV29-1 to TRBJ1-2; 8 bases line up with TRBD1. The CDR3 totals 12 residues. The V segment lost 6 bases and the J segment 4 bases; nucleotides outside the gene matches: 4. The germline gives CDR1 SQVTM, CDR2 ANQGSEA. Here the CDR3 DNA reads TGCAGCGTCGTGACAGGGGCCTATGGCTACACCTTC. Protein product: CSVVTGAYGYTF.

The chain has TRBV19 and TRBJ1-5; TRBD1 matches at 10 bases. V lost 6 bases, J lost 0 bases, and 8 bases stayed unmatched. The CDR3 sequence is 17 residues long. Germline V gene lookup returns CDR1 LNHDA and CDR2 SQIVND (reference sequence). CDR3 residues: CASSPGTGAYSNQPQHF. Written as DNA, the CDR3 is TGTGCCAGTAGCCCCGGGACAGGGGCTTATAGCAATCAGCCCCAGCATTTT.

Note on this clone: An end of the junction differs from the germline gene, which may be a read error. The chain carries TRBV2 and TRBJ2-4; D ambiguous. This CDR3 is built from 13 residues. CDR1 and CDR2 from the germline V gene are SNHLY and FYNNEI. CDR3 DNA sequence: TGTGCCAGCGGGCAGCCGGCCAAAAACAGTCAGTACTTC. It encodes CASGQPAKNSQYF. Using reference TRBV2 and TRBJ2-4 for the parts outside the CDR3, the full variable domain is EPEVTQTPSHQVTQMGQEVILRCVPISNHLYFYWYRQILGQKVEFLVSFYNNEISEKSEIFDDQFSVERPDGSNFTLKIRSTKLEDSAMYFCASGQPAKNSQYFGAGTRLSVL.

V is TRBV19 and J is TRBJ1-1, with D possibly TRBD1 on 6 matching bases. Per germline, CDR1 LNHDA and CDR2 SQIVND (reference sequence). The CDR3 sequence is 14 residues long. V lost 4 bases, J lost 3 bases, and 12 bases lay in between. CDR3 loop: CASSKDSWDTEAFF. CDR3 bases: TGTGCCAGTAGTAAGGACAGCTGGGACACTGAAGCTTTCTTT.

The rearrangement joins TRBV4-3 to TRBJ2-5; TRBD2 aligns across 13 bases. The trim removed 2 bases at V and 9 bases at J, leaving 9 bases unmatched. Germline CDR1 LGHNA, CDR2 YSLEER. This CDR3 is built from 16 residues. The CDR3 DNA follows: TGCGCCAGCAGCCAACGCACTAGCGGGGGGGCGGGGGCCCAGTACTTC. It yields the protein CASSQRTSGGAGAQYF.